This T cell receptor beta chain derives from a study of shared clonotypes between healthy human individuals. Study outcomes and limitations: Among four donors, 4.5% to 5.5% of naive CD4 clonotypes were found in common.

Only in-frame clones appear in the TCRdb table, and some are missing; sequencing was by immunoSEQ multiplex PCR. The data show 2.3 million or so clones, 80% to 95% seen once. V lost 5 bases, J lost 3 bases, and 11 bases stayed unmatched. Germline values: CDR1 SGHTA, CDR2 FQGTGA. CDR3 length: 17 residues. For this clone: Its antigen is as yet unknown.

Specimen: naive CD4+ T cells from PBMCs. Documented subset: CD45RA+ positively selected. The chain uses TRBV7-3 and TRBJ2-3; 10 nucleotides align to TRBD2. The origin of this receptor is a man aged 18 to 30 in good health. Some clones in this sample may be carry-over from other donors' samples. The CDR3 spells CASSQKVGGLATDTQYF. The CDR3 DNA is TGTGCCAGCAGCCAAAAAGTGGGGGGACTAGCGACAGATACGCAGTATTTT.